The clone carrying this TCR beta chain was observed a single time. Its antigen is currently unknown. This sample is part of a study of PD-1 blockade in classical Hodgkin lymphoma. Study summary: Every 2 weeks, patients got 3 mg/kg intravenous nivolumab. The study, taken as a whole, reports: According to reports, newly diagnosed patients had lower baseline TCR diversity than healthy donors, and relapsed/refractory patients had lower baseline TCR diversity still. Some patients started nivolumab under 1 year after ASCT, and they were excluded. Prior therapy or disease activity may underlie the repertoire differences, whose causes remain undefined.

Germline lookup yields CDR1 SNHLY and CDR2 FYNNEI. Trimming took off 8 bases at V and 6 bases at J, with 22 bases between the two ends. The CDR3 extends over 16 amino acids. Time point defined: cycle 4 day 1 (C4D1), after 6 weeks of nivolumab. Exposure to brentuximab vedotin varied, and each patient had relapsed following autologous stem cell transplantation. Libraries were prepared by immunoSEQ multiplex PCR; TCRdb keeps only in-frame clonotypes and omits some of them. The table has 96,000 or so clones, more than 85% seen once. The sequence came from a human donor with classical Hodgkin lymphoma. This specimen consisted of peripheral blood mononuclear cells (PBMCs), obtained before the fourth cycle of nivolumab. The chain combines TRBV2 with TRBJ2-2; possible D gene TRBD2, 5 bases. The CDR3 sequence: CASQWSRAGGSGELFF. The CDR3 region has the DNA TGTGCCAGCCAATGGAGCCGAGCTGGAGGTTCCGGGGAGCTGTTTTTT.